This T cell receptor beta chain stems from a study of blood T cells in healthy people across ages. Study outcomes and limitations: Fewer expanded clones and more diversity marked long-lived versus aged donors. Shifts in expanded clonotypes may have been confounded by donor CMV status, which was unknown.

This clonotype has only a few counts. Its antigen is unknown. Next came a second PCR, run for about 7 to 12 cycles, which used a sample-barcoded 5' primer along with a J-beta primer mix. MiXCR, run by TCRdb on the 5' RACE reads, gives a single entry per CDR3 protein. Of around 1,500,000 distinct CDR3 sequences listed, approximately 38% are singletons. This CDR3 is built from 16 residues. Source material: blood. This TCR came from a woman aged 18-29 years in good health. The V call is TRBV21-1, the J call TRBJ2-3; TRBD2, the table's D call, was not compared with the DNA. TRBV21-1 is tagged as a pseudogene. CDR3 protein: CASSKSERGSGDTQYF. For the CDR3, the DNA is TGTGCCAGCAGCAAAAGTGAGCGGGGAAGCGGAGATACGCAGTATTTT.